Listed below are T cell receptor beta chains from one sample, sequenced in a study of shared clonotypes between healthy human individuals. TCRdb keeps only in-frame clones here, not all; method: immunoSEQ multiplex PCR. The sample consists of about 1 million clones, 60% to 80% of them appearing once. The sequenced sample was memory CD4+ T cells sorted from blood. All receptors derive from a man between 18 and 35 years old in good health. The CDR3 runs from the conserved cysteine through the conserved F or W. D genes are given only for firm matches. Clone size is not always given. Where it is, it says once, few, many or a class for expanded clones.

.,.,TRBV6-5,TRBJ2-7,CASSYSGDSHSYEQYF,TGTGCCAGCAGTTACTCGGGGGACTCCCACAGTTACGAGCAGTACTTC
.,.,TRBV6-5,TRBJ1-1,CASTILRGDTEAFF,TGTGCCAGCACGATTCTACGAGGGGACACTGAAGCTTTCTTT
.,once,TRBV5-1,TRBJ1-1,CASSLEAGAMTEAFF,TGCGCCAGCAGCTTGGAAGCAGGGGCGATGACTGAAGCTTTCTTT
TRBD1,.,TRBV28,TRBJ1-5,CASSLSGQGTNQPQHF,TGTGCCAGCAGTTTATCGGGACAGGGTACCAATCAGCCCCAGCATTTT
TRBD1,many,TRBV7-9,TRBJ2-1,CASSPGTGNRNEQFF,TGTGCCAGCAGCCCCGGGACAGGGAATCGCAATGAGCAGTTCTTC
TRBD2,.,TRBV4-3,TRBJ2-3,CASSQSGTSGRARNTQYF,TGCGCCAGCAGCCAGTCCGGGACTAGCGGGAGGGCCCGGAATACGCAGTATTTT
TRBD2,.,TRBV7-8,TRBJ2-1,CASSPGTRYNEQFF,TGTGCCAGCAGCCCGGGGACTAGATACAATGAGCAGTTCTTC
TRBD1,medium-sized,TRBV15,TRBJ1-2,CATSIGTGEIYGYTF,TGTGCCACCAGCATTGGGACAGGGGAGATCTATGGCTACACCTTC
TRBD1,.,TRBV5-4,TRBJ1-1,CASSSQGGGTEAFF,TGTGCCAGCAGTTCACAGGGGGGAGGTACTGAAGCTTTCTTT
.,few,TRBV20-1,TRBJ1-4,CSSELNEKLFF,TGCAGTTCGGAACTGAATGAAAAACTGTTTTTT
.,.,TRBV6-5,TRBJ1-1,CASSYNGDAEAFF,TGTGCCAGCAGTTACAACGGGGACGCTGAAGCTTTCTTT
TRBD1,.,TRBV6-1,TRBJ1-2,CASSSDRVGYTF,TGTGCCAGCAGTTCCGACAGGGTTGGCTACACCTTC
.,many,TRBV11-2,TRBJ2-5,CASSLQTEGTQYF,TGTGCCAGCAGCCTCCAGACCGAGGGGACCCAGTACTTC
TRBD2,once,TRBV30,TRBJ2-5,CAWSVGSSGTETQYF,TGTGCCTGGAGTGTAGGTTCTAGCGGGACGGAGACCCAGTACTTC
.,few,TRBV19,TRBJ1-2,CATGTAQAGYTF,TGTGCCACCGGGACTGCTCAGGCTGGCTACACCTTC